The clone carrying this TCR beta chain occurred a few times. Using immunoSEQ multiplex PCR, the repertoire was profiled, and TCRdb retains in-frame clones only, with some absent. This table has 65,000 or so clones, roughly 87% appearing once. These data belong to a study of blood T cell repertoires in COVID-19. Study as a whole: Sources were T cells, B-cell-depleted T cells, or PBMCs; the material itself was cDNA or gDNA.

J was trimmed by 0 bases and V by 6 bases; bases with no gene match: 14. The CDR3 has 17 amino acids. The germline V gene encodes CDR1 SGHRS and CDR2 YFSETQ. This clonotype originated in a human donor with acute or convalescent COVID-19. The donor label of this sample is uncertain. The chain employs TRBV5-1 and TRBJ1-2, with 7 bases lining up with TRBD1. Sequencing was carried out using peripheral blood. The CDR3 DNA reads as TGCGCCAGCACCCTGGGACAGACCCTCGGACCTAACTATGGCTACACCTTC. This codes for CASTLGQTLGPNYGYTF.